This T cell receptor beta chain was obtained from a study of blood T cell repertoires in COVID-19. Study-wide context: COVID-19 samples collected from the United States, Italy and Spain covered acute and convalescent phases.

Produced via immunoSEQ multiplex PCR; TCRdb's table is partial and in-frame only. The table has 450,000 to 600,000 clones, approximately 86% seen once. Participant-reported clinical history was the basis for cohort assignment. Recovered status in Cohort 3 required two negative PCRs, clearance, or symptom resolution. Trimming pared 6 bases from V and 8 bases from J, leaving 11 bases between. This CDR3 has 12 residues. Germline V gene lookup returns CDR1 MDHEN and CDR2 SYDVKM. This clone came up a few times. The chain joins TRBV28 to TRBJ1-3; D perhaps matches TRBD1 (5 bases). The clonotype comes from a woman aged 18-30 years who had recovered from COVID-19. The sample was PBMCs or T cells enriched from blood (not recorded which). The CDR3 loop reads CASSRQLDTIYF. The CDR3 DNA reads TGTGCCAGCAGCCGACAGTTGGACACCATATATTTT.